These 22 T cell receptor beta chains were sequenced from one sample in a study of T cell repertoires in cytomegalovirus infection. No antigens are known for them. TCRdb independently ran MiXCR on the reads; one entry per CDR3 protein. The sample yields about 160,000 distinct CDR3 sequences, roughly a fifth seen once. This specimen consisted of CD8+ T cells from cultured PBMCs, obtained from culture after CMV antigen stimulation. The receptors were gathered from a human donor in good health (CMV status not recorded). Some clones in this sample may be carry-over from other donors' samples.

This clonotype was seen a few times. V and J are TRBV4-1 and TRBJ2-1; D remains ambiguous. This CDR3 comprises 13 residues. With 3 bases removed from V and 5 bases from J, the gap between germline ends came to 8 bases. Germline loops: CDR1 MGHRA, CDR2 YSYEKL. CDR3 protein: CASSQVRNNEQFF. In DNA form, the CDR3 reads TGCGCCAGCAGCCAGGTCAGAAACAATGAGCAGTTCTTC.

This clonotype was counted only a few times. J is TRBJ2-1 and V is TRBV7-9; TRBD2 might be the D (6 bases). The CDR3 is 15 residues long. Germline CDR1 SEHNR, CDR2 FQNEAQ (reference sequence). V gave up 3 bases and J gave up 4 bases, with 13 bases separating them. The CDR3 sequence is CASSLNGSLYNEQFF. The CDR3 DNA reads as TGTGCCAGCAGCTTGAACGGGAGCCTTTACAATGAGCAGTTCTTC.

Only a few counts were recorded for this clonotype. V and J are TRBV7-9 and TRBJ1-5; tentatively, D is TRBD1 (6 bases). This CDR3 has 14 residues. V lost 6 bases, J lost 2 bases, and 11 bases lay in between. CDR1 SEHNR and CDR2 FQNEAQ come from the germline V gene (reference sequence). The CDR3 spells CASSSGARNQPQHF. The CDR3 bases are TGTGCCAGCAGTTCGGGGGCCCGCAATCAGCCCCAGCATTTT.

The CDR3 DNA is TGTGCCAGGCAGGGAGACAGGGGGCACGAGCAGTACTTC. It codes for CARQGDRGHEQYF. This sequence joins TRBV30 and TRBJ2-7, with TRBD1 matching 10 bases. The CDR3 has 13 residues. CDR1 is GTSNPN and CDR2 is SVGIG in the germline V gene (reference sequence). Germline trimming cut 8 bases from V and 5 bases from J; bases unmatched to any gene: 9. The full variable domain, in which reference TRBV30 and TRBJ2-7 provide the parts outside the CDR3, is SQTIHQWPATLVQPVGSPLSLECTVEGTSNPNLYWYRQAAGRGLQLLFYSVGIGQISSEVPQNLSASRPQDRQFILSSKKLLLSDSGFYLCARQGDRGHEQYFGPGTRLTVT.

This clonotype was seen only a few times. The chain joins TRBV27 to TRBJ2-1; 10 bases agree with TRBD2. V was pared by 2 bases and J by 7 bases, with 2 bases of the junction left unmatched. Germline lookup yields CDR1 MNHEY and CDR2 SMNVEV (reference sequence). This CDR3 contains 14 residues. CDR3 coding DNA: TGTGCCAGCAGTTTACCTAGCGGGGGTAATGAGCAGTTCTTC. It codes for CASSLPSGGNEQFF.

The CDR3 DNA sequence: TGTGCCAGCAGCGTCTCTACCACAGGGATCCCTGAAGCTTTCTTT. Its protein product is CASSVSTTGIPEAFF. The genes are TRBV7-2 and TRBJ1-1; tentatively, D is TRBD1 (6 bases). The CDR3 is 15 amino acids. V was shortened by 5 bases and J by 6 bases, with 19 bases between the two germline ends. The V gene's germline CDR1 is SGHTA and CDR2 FQGNSA.

This clonotype appeared a few times. The V call is TRBV7-6, the J call TRBJ1-1, with D uncertain. CDR3 length equals 16 residues. Germline CDR1 SGHVS, CDR2 FNYEAQ. Trimming cost V 1 base and J 5 bases, with 17 bases left between them. The CDR3 DNA sequence: TGTGCCAGCAGCTTAGAGCTTTCACGAGGGATGACTGAAGCTTTCTTT. It yields the protein CASSLELSRGMTEAFF.

There are a few counts of this clonotype. The rearrangement uses TRBV5-6 and TRBJ2-7, with TRBD1 matching 8 bases. V lost 4 bases, J lost 3 bases, and 9 bases stayed unmatched. This CDR3 is built from 15 residues. In germline, CDR1 is SGHDT, CDR2 YYEEEE. The CDR3 DNA is TGTGCCAGCAGCCCGACGGGACAGGAGCTCTACGAGCAGTACTTC. The encoded protein is CASSPTGQELYEQYF. The whole variable domain, filled in from reference TRBV5-6 and TRBJ2-7, reads DAGVTQSPTHLIKTRGQQVTLRCSPKSGHDTVSWYQQALGQGPQFIFQYYEEEERQRGNFPDRFSGHQFPNYSSELNVNALLLGDSALYLCASSPTGQELYEQYFGPGTRLTVT.

This clonotype has only a few counts. The chain links TRBV27 to TRBJ1-3, with D unclear. CDR3 size: 18 residues. V lost 4 bases to trimming and J lost 5 bases, with 24 bases between them. Germline V gives CDR1 MNHEY, CDR2 SMNVEV (reference sequence). CDR3 sequence: CASSSLISDGRPRNTIYF. In DNA, the CDR3 is TGTGCCAGCAGTTCTCTTATCTCGGACGGCCGACCCAGAAACACCATATATTTT.

The rearrangement joins TRBV2 to TRBJ1-1, with a tentative D call TRBD1 (5 bases). Trimming took 8 bases from V and 1 from J, leaving 11 bases between them. This CDR3 contains 13 residues. Germline lookup yields CDR1 SNHLY and CDR2 FYNNEI. Here the CDR3 reads CASRGVWNTEAFF. The CDR3 DNA reads TGTGCCAGCCGAGGGGTCTGGAACACTGAAGCTTTCTTT.

This chain uses TRBV19 with TRBJ1-2; TRBD1 agrees at 9 bases. The ends lost 0 bases at V and 6 bases at J; junction bases unmatched: 5. Germline CDR1 reads LNHDA; CDR2 reads SQIVND (reference sequence). The CDR3 runs 15 residues. CDR3 protein: CASSIERNRGHGYTF. In DNA, the CDR3 is TGTGCCAGTAGTATAGAACGTAACAGGGGGCATGGCTACACCTTC.

The chain is built from TRBV4-1 and TRBJ2-1; 9 bases line up with TRBD1. The V segment lost 3 bases and the J segment 6 bases; nucleotides outside the gene matches: 6. CDR1 is MGHRA and CDR2 is YSYEKL in the germline V gene. The CDR3 sequence is 15 residues long. The CDR3, as DNA: TGCGCCAGCAGCCATCCAGGACAGGGGATCAATGAGCAGTTCTTC. This translates into CASSHPGQGINEQFF.

Many counts were recorded for this clonotype. CDR3 bases: TGTGCCAGCAGCACCCCCCGGACAGGGCTTGACAACTACGAGCAGTACTTC. It translates to CASSTPRTGLDNYEQYF. J is TRBJ2-7 and V is TRBV11-2; 8 bases agree with TRBD1. Germline CDR1 reads SGHAT; CDR2 reads FQNNGV. The CDR3 loop spans 17 amino acids. The junction had 15 bases not matched to a gene; V was cut back by 5 bases and J by 3 bases. The variable domain in full, with the rest retrieved from reference TRBV11-2 and TRBJ2-7, is EAGVAQSPRYKIIEKRQSVAFWCNPISGHATLYWYQQILGQGPKLLIQFQNNGVVDDSQLPKDRFSAERLKGVDSTLKIQPAKLEDSAVYLCASSTPRTGLDNYEQYFGPGTRLTVT.

The genes are TRBV24-1 and TRBJ2-7, with TRBD1 matching 7 bases. Germline CDR1 KGHDR, CDR2 SFDVKD. This CDR3 contains 14 residues. The V and J ends lost 5 bases and 7 bases, in that order; junction bases with no gene match: 10. The CDR3 is CATSGQGMGGEQYF. The CDR3 DNA follows: TGTGCCACCAGTGGACAGGGAATGGGCGGGGAGCAGTACTTC.

The table lists this clonotype with a few counts. The chain couples TRBV5-8 to TRBJ2-1; D perhaps matches TRBD2 (6 bases). Deletions cut 4 bases from V and 0 bases from J, with 11 bases between. Germline lookup yields CDR1 SGHTS and CDR2 YDEGEE. The CDR3 totals 15 residues. CDR3 in amino acids: CASSPDGSSYNEQFF. The CDR3 bases are TGTGCCAGCAGCCCGGACGGGAGCTCCTACAATGAGCAGTTCTTC. Supplemented by reference TRBV5-8 and TRBJ2-1, the full variable domain reads EAGVTQSPTHLIKTRGQQATLRCSPISGHTSVYWYQQALGLGLQFLLWYDEGEERNRGNFPPRFSGRQFPNYSSELNVNALELEDSALYLCASSPDGSSYNEQFFGPGTRLTVL.

The rearrangement links TRBV6-2 or TRBV6-3 to TRBJ2-1; D gene ambiguous. Trimming removed 2 bases from V and 10 bases from J, with 12 bases in between. CDR3 length equals 13 residues. Germline lookup yields CDR1 MNHEY and CDR2 SVGEGT. Here the CDR3 reads CASSYASMGEQFF. The CDR3 region has the DNA TGTGCCAGCAGTTACGCAAGTATGGGGGAGCAGTTCTTC.

This chain joins TRBV7-8 and TRBJ2-5, with D perhaps given as TRBD1 or TRBD2 (5 bases each). Deletions cut 3 bases from V and 3 bases from J, with 26 bases between. Germline lookup yields CDR1 SGHVS and CDR2 FQNEAQ. The CDR3 sequence is 19 residues long. CDR3 DNA sequence: TGTGCCAGCAGCTTTCCATTAATGCGGATTAGGGACGGGGAAGAGACCCAGTACTTC. Its protein is CASSFPLMRIRDGEETQYF.

This chain connects TRBV7-6 to TRBJ1-1; perhaps TRBD1 as D (5 bases). CDR1 is SGHVS and CDR2 is FNYEAQ in the germline V gene. Trimming shortened V by 1 base and J by 0 bases, and 12 bases separated the two germline ends. The CDR3 runs to 16 residues. The CDR3 bases are TGTGCCAGCAGCTTAGAGGGGTGGGGTATGAACACTGAAGCTTTCTTT. Translated: CASSLEGWGMNTEAFF.

Note on this clonotype: Its ends do not fully match the called genes, so a read error is possible. The genes are TRBV7-2 and TRBJ1-6; 7 bases align to TRBD1. Germline loops: CDR1 SGHTA, CDR2 FQGNSA. This CDR3 region has 15 residues. Here the CDR3 DNA reads TGTGCCAGCAGCCCGACAGGGCCACATAATTCACCCCTCTACTTT. As protein: CASSPTGPHNSPLYF.

This clonotype was counted a few times. The V call is TRBV7-9, the J call TRBJ2-3; D is ambiguous. V lost 4 bases to trimming and J lost 0 bases, with 8 bases between them. CDR3 length: 14 residues. Looked up from germline, CDR1 is SEHNR and CDR2 is FQNEAQ (reference sequence). The CDR3 DNA reads TGTGCCAGCAGCTCTCCTGTTAGCACAGATACGCAGTATTTT. Translation gives CASSSPVSTDTQYF.

The chain couples TRBV10-3 to TRBJ2-7; D is possibly TRBD1 (6 bases). The CDR3 spans 16 residues. V shed 4 bases and J shed 3 bases, with 19 bases lying between them. Per the germline V gene, CDR1 is ENHRY and CDR2 is SYGVKD. This CDR3 is CAISGIDRGSNYEQYF. CDR3 DNA sequence: TGTGCCATCAGTGGAATTGATAGGGGGTCTAACTACGAGCAGTACTTC.

This clonotype showed up just a few times. Sequence at one end of the junction differs from germline and may be a read error. J is TRBJ1-1 and V is TRBV7-9, with a weak D call TRBD1 (5 bases). Germline CDR1 and CDR2: SEHNR and FQNEAQ (reference sequence). This CDR3 has 13 residues. The CDR3 sequence: CANSIRGVFEAFF. The CDR3 bases are TGTGCCAACAGCATCCGGGGGGTGTTTGAAGCTTTCTTT.